Presented here are 19 T cell receptor beta chains from one specimen sequenced in a study of response to subunit inactivated influenza vaccine. Each CDR3 protein is one row after TCRdb ran MiXCR on the RT-PCR reads. The sample lists 800,000 or so distinct CDR3 sequences; approximately 21% were seen once. Source: PBMCs from blood, taken about 5 days after vaccination. These receptor sequences come from a man in his fifties who received an inactivated influenza vaccine.

The V gene is TRBV2, the J gene TRBJ2-7, with D perhaps matching TRBD1 (5 bases). CDR1 SNHLY and CDR2 FYNNEI come from the germline V gene. The CDR3 covers 15 residues. V was trimmed by 2 bases and J by 6 bases, leaving 17 bases between them. CDR3 sequence reads: CASSERGRVGLEQYF. The CDR3 DNA reads as TGTGCCAGCAGTGAAAGGGGCAGGGTAGGCCTCGAGCAGTACTTC.

The genes are TRBV9 and TRBJ2-1, with D perhaps assigned TRBD1 or TRBD2 (6 bases each). Germline V gives CDR1 SGDLS, CDR2 YYNGEE. The length of the CDR3 is 14 residues. V was pared by 3 bases and J by 8 bases, with 15 bases between. CDR3 nucleotides: TGTGCCAGCAGCGCCGGGGTGGGGGGCGATGAGCAGTTCTTC. Encoded protein: CASSAGVGGDEQFF. Full variable domain (outside the CDR3, taken from reference TRBV9 and TRBJ2-1): DSGVTQTPKHLITATGQRVTLRCSPRSGDLSVYWYQQSLDQGLQFLIQYYNGEERAKGNILERFSAQQFPDLHSELNLSSLELGDSALYFCASSAGVGGDEQFFGPGTRLTVL.

The chain recombines TRBV6-5 with TRBJ2-2; 11 bases map to TRBD2. This CDR3 region has 16 residues. Trimming took 0 bases from V and 7 from J; bases not matched to a gene: 4. The germline gives CDR1 MNHEY, CDR2 SVGAGI. CDR3 amino acids: CASSYSALAGVGELFF. The CDR3 nucleotides are TGTGCCAGCAGTTACTCGGCACTAGCGGGAGTCGGGGAGCTGTTTTTT.

This clonotype was found a few times. This chain joins TRBV20-1 and TRBJ2-5, with 9 nucleotides matching TRBD2. In germline, CDR1 is DFQATT, CDR2 SNEGSKA (reference sequence). The CDR3 totals 12 residues. The CDR3 DNA reads as TGCAGCGGGCGGGAGGGCCTGGAGACCCAGTACTTC. Residues: CSGREGLETQYF.

The rearrangement links TRBV29-1 to TRBJ1-2; D not certain. CDR1 and CDR2 (germline): SQVTM, ANQGSEA. The CDR3 loop spans 11 amino acids. Trimming removed 5 bases from V and 4 bases from J, with 8 bases in between. The CDR3 DNA reads TGCAGCGTTAAGTCAAGCTATGGCTACACCTTC. This encodes CSVKSSYGYTF.

This clonotype was seen ten or more times. The chain links TRBV5-1 to TRBJ2-7; D possibly matches TRBD1 or TRBD2 (5 bases each). CDR1 is SGHRS, CDR2 YFSETQ, per germline. Trimming pared 5 bases from V and 3 bases from J, leaving 18 bases between. CDR3 length: 15 residues. CDR3 DNA sequence: TGCGCCAGCAGAAGCTTTAGAGGGGAGATCTACGAGCAGTACTTC. This gives the protein CASRSFRGEIYEQYF.

V is TRBV20-1 and J is TRBJ2-3, with TRBD2 as a possible D gene (6 bases). CDR3 length equals 15 residues. The V gene lost 3 bases and the J gene lost 0 bases, with 13 bases spanning the gap. The germline V gene encodes CDR1 DFQATT and CDR2 SNEGSKA (reference sequence). CDR3 sequence: CSASFSRGSTDTQYF. In DNA, the CDR3 is TGCAGTGCTAGCTTTTCGCGGGGAAGCACAGATACGCAGTATTTT.

In its sample, this clonotype was seen a few times. This chain uses TRBV20-1 with TRBJ2-5, with D unresolved. Germline assignment: CDR1 DFQATT and CDR2 SNEGSKA (reference sequence). The CDR3 sequence is 11 residues long. Trimming stripped 7 bases from V and 7 bases from J, with 13 bases between. CDR3 DNA sequence: TGCAGTGTCAAGGACCCGCCGACCCAGTACTTC. It encodes CSVKDPPTQYF.

This clonotype came up a few times. The chain joins TRBV20-1 to TRBJ2-6; D is undetermined. CDR3 size: 15 residues. V was cut by 4 bases and J by 0 bases, with 10 bases left in between. CDR1 and CDR2 from the germline V gene are DFQATT and SNEGSKA (reference sequence). DNA for the CDR3: TGCAGTGCTATAACACATTTCTCTGGGGCCAACGTCCTGACTTTC. This sequence encodes CSAITHFSGANVLTF.

There are many counts of this clonotype. This chain links TRBV10-3 with TRBJ2-3; TRBD2 agrees at 15 bases. V shed 4 bases and J 3 bases; nucleotides not matched to a gene: 2. This CDR3 comprises 16 residues. Germline CDR1 reads ENHRY; CDR2 reads SYGVKD. The CDR3 DNA reads as TGTGCCATCAGTGGGGGACTAGCGGGGGGAACAGATACGCAGTATTTT. It is translated as CAISGGLAGGTDTQYF.

This sequence joins TRBV6-5 and TRBJ2-3; D gene unclear. With 0 bases removed from V and 3 bases from J, the gap between germline ends came to 7 bases. Germline V gene lookup returns CDR1 MNHEY and CDR2 SVGAGI. This CDR3 is built from 14 residues. This chain's CDR3 is CASSYSSVTDTQYF. In nucleotides, the CDR3 is TGTGCCAGCAGTTACTCGTCGGTGACAGATACGCAGTATTTT.

In its sample, this clonotype was seen a few times. The V gene is TRBV12-3 or TRBV12-4, the J gene TRBJ1-5, with a weak D call TRBD1 (5 bases). The CDR3 has 11 residues. V was shortened by 8 bases and J by 12 bases, with 14 bases between the two germline ends. The DNA for the CDR3 is TGTGCCAGCGGTTCACAGGTTCGCCAGCATTTT. Translating gives CASGSQVRQHF.

Details on this clonotype: The junction and the germline gene differ at one end; a read error may be behind it. This rearrangement joins TRBV5-6 to TRBJ2-5; D gene uncertain. CDR1 is SGHDT, CDR2 YYEEEE, per germline. CDR3 size: 13 residues. CDR3 residues: CASTLTSTETQYF. As DNA, the CDR3 is TGTGCCAGCACCTTGACTTCTACGGAGACCCAGTACTTC.

The DNA of the CDR3 is TGCGCCAGCAGCCAAGAGAGGACTAGCGCTGGGGCCAACGTCCTGACTTTC. Translating gives CASSQERTSAGANVLTF. The chain carries TRBV4-3 and TRBJ2-6; 9 positions agree with TRBD2. The CDR3 loop spans 17 amino acids. Per germline, CDR1 LGHNA and CDR2 YSLEER. V dropped 0 bases and J dropped 2; count of bases not matched to a gene: 2.

This clonotype was seen at least ten times. The V and J genes are TRBV20-1 and TRBJ2-5, with 7 bases lining up with TRBD2. V lost 6 bases, J lost 5 bases, and 12 bases stayed unmatched. In germline, CDR1 is DFQATT, CDR2 SNEGSKA (reference sequence). The CDR3 runs 14 residues. The CDR3 region has the DNA TGCAGTGCGCCCGGGGCGGGAGATAGGGAGACCCAGTACTTC. Its translation: CSAPGAGDRETQYF.

The rearrangement joins TRBV24-1 to TRBJ1-1; 7 nucleotides align to TRBD1. Trimming at V came to 6 bases and at J to 5 bases, leaving 5 bases not matched to a gene. The CDR3 is 13 amino acids. CDR1 and CDR2 from the germline V gene are KGHDR and SFDVKD. DNA for the CDR3: TGTGCCACCAGTAGGGGACAGAAGACTGAAGCTTTCTTT. This sequence encodes CATSRGQKTEAFF.

V and J are TRBV27 and TRBJ1-5; the match to TRBD1 covers 9 bases. The trim removed 4 bases at V and 7 bases at J, leaving 11 bases unmatched. CDR1 is MNHEY, CDR2 SMNVEV, per germline (reference sequence). This CDR3 comprises 16 residues. The CDR3 DNA reads as TGTGCCAGCAGTTCGGGGAACAGGGGGCGCCCCCAGCCCCAGCATTTT. Protein product: CASSSGNRGRPQPQHF.

This clonotype was counted only a few times. The J gene is TRBJ2-6, the V gene TRBV20-1, with D maybe TRBD2 (5 bases). The CDR3 consists of 14 residues. Trimming stripped 5 bases from V and 0 bases from J, with 8 bases between. CDR1 and CDR2 (germline): DFQATT, SNEGSKA (reference sequence). CDR3 region: CSALRASGANVLTF. In DNA, the CDR3 is TGCAGTGCTCTGAGGGCCTCTGGGGCCAACGTCCTGACTTTC.

The rearrangement links TRBV5-1 to TRBJ2-5, with 10 bases aligning to TRBD2. The germline V gene encodes CDR1 SGHRS and CDR2 YFSETQ. After removal of 7 bases from V and 5 bases from J, the junction contained 8 bases not matched to a gene. This CDR3 spans 14 amino acids. CDR3 amino acids: CASGTSGDSETQYF. In DNA form, the CDR3 reads TGCGCCAGCGGCACTAGCGGGGACTCGGAGACCCAGTACTTC.